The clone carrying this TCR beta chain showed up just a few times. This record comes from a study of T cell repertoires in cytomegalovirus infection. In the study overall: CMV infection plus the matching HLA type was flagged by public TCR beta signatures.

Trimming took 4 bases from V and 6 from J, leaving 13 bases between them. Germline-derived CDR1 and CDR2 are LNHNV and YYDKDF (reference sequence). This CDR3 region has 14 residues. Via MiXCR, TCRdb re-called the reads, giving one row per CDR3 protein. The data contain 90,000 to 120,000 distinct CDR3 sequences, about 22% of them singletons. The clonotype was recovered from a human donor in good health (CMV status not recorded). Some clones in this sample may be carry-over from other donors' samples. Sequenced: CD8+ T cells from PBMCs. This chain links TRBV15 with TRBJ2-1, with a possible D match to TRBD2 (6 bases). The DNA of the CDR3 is TGTGCCACCAGCATCCCCGCGGGGATCAATGAGCAGTTCTTC. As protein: CATSIPAGINEQFF.